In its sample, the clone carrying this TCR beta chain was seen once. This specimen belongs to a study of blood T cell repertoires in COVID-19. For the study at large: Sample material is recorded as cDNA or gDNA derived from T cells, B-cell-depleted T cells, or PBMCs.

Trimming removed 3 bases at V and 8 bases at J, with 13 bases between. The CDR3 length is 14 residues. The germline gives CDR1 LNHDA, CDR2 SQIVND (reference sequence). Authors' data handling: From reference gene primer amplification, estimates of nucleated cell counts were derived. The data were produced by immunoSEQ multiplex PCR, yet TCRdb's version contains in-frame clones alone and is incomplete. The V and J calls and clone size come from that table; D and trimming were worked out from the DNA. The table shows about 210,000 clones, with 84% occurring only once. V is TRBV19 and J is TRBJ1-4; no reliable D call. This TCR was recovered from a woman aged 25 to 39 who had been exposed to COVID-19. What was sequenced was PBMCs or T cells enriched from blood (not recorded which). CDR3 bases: TGTGCCAGTAGTATCCGGGGTAGTCGGGAAAAACTGTTTTTT. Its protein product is CASSIRGSREKLFF. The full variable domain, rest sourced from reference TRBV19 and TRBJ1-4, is DGGITQSPKYLFRKEGQNVTLSCEQNLNHDAMYWYRQDPGQGLRLIYYSQIVNDFQKGDIAEGYSVSREKKESFPLTVTSAQKNPTAFYLCASSIRGSREKLFFGSGTQLSVL.